The 19 T cell receptor beta chains presented below share a single source sample, sequenced in a study of T cells after yellow fever vaccination. TCRdb fed the 5' RACE reads into MiXCR, producing one record per CDR3 protein. The sample holds about 360,000 distinct CDR3 sequences, approximately 6% seen once. The source material was PBMCs, sampled 5 days after the yellow fever booster vaccination. The receptors stem from a man under 40 who received the YFV17D yellow fever vaccine.

The CDR3 loop is CSAHKDSLSYEQYF. As DNA, the CDR3 is TGCAGTGCTCACAAGGACTCCCTCTCCTACGAGCAGTACTTC. The chain is built from TRBV20-1 and TRBJ2-7, with D possibly matching TRBD2 (5 bases). There are 14 residues in the CDR3. Trimming took off 5 bases at V and 0 bases at J, with 14 bases between the two ends. The V gene's germline CDR1 is DFQATT and CDR2 SNEGSKA (reference sequence).

The V gene is TRBV7-9, the J gene TRBJ2-2; 9 bases line up with TRBD1. V shed 4 bases and J 6 bases; nucleotides not matched to a gene: 9. Germline values: CDR1 SEHNR, CDR2 FQNEAQ (reference sequence). The CDR3 has 16 amino acids. The CDR3 is CASSSGQGRKAGELFF. Written as DNA, the CDR3 is TGTGCCAGCAGCTCGGGACAGGGAAGAAAAGCCGGGGAGCTGTTTTTT.

A few counts support this clonotype. This chain uses TRBV10-3 with TRBJ2-7; D remains unclear. This CDR3 region has 12 residues. The germline CDR1 and CDR2 sequences are ENHRY and SYGVKD. V was clipped by 3 bases and J by 2 bases, with 5 bases between them. CDR3 protein: CAISDTPYEQYF. The CDR3 nucleotides are TGTGCCATCAGTGACACCCCCTACGAGCAGTACTTC.

V gene TRBV25-1 combines with J gene TRBJ2-1; 7 bases are a match to TRBD2. The germline V gene encodes CDR1 MGHDK and CDR2 SYGVNS. CDR3 length equals 13 residues. Trimming removed 7 bases from V and 14 bases from J; junction bases left unmatched: 14. The CDR3 here is CASISRLAGVEFF. CDR3 in DNA: TGTGCCAGCATCTCCCGCTTGGCGGGAGTGGAGTTCTTC.

This clonotype was detected a few times. The chain has TRBV20-1 and TRBJ2-3; 8 bases fit TRBD2. With 5 bases clipped from V and 2 bases from J, the junction kept 9 bases outside the gene matches. The CDR3 length is 15 residues. Per the germline V gene, CDR1 is DFQATT and CDR2 is SNEGSKA (reference sequence). CDR3: CSARPLAGDTDTQYF. Here the CDR3 DNA reads TGCAGTGCTCGCCCGCTAGCGGGCGACACAGATACGCAGTATTTT.

There are many counts of this clonotype. The chain has TRBV5-6 and TRBJ1-3; maybe TRBD1 (6 bases). Germline V CDR1 and CDR2: SGHDT, YYEEEE. CDR3 length: 15 amino acids. Trimming took 4 bases from V and 0 from J, leaving 11 bases between them. The DNA for the CDR3 is TGTGCCAGCAGCCCGAAGACAGGCTCTGGAAACACCATATATTTT. Amino acid sequence: CASSPKTGSGNTIYF.

This clonotype was observed a handful of times. The chain uses TRBV7-8 and TRBJ2-1; D may be TRBD1 or TRBD2 (5 bases each). V lost 4 bases and J 2 bases, leaving 12 bases between the germline ends. The CDR3 is 15 residues long. Per the germline V gene, CDR1 is SGHVS and CDR2 is FQNEAQ. The CDR3 loop reads CASSSDMRAYNEQFF. The CDR3, as DNA: TGTGCCAGCAGCTCGGACATGAGGGCCTACAATGAGCAGTTCTTC.

This clonotype was seen ten or more times. The V call is TRBV10-3, the J call TRBJ2-7; the D gene is possibly TRBD1 (5 bases). V lost 8 bases and J 4 bases, leaving 18 bases between the germline ends. CDR3 length: 14 amino acids. Germline values: CDR1 ENHRY, CDR2 SYGVKD. The DNA for the CDR3 is TGTGCCATCGCCGGCGACAGTGTTCGGTACGAGCAGTACTTC. This encodes CAIAGDSVRYEQYF.

This clonotype was observed a few times. The chain uses TRBV27 and TRBJ2-1; D tentatively fits TRBD1 or TRBD2 (5 bases each). This CDR3 comprises 15 residues. V lost 2 bases and J 2 bases, leaving 10 bases between the germline ends. The germline CDR1 and CDR2 sequences are MNHEY and SMNVEV (reference sequence). The CDR3 nucleotides read TGTGCCAGCAGTTTAATAGGGGACCCCTACAATGAGCAGTTCTTC. It encodes CASSLIGDPYNEQFF.

The rearrangement uses TRBV27 and TRBJ1-1; possibly TRBD1 for D (5 bases). From germline, CDR1 is MNHEY and CDR2 SMNVEV (reference sequence). V was pared by 5 bases and J by 4 bases, with 11 bases between. This CDR3 region has 13 residues. CDR3 sequence: CASSAGGPTEAFF. CDR3 sequence (DNA): TGTGCCAGCAGTGCCGGGGGTCCCACTGAAGCTTTCTTT.

In this sample, this clonotype turned up a few times. This sequence joins TRBV6-2 or TRBV6-3 and TRBJ1-2; possible D gene TRBD1, 5 bases. This CDR3 is 20 amino acids long. Germline CDR1 is MNHEY and CDR2 is SVGEGT. V was cut by 2 bases and J by 0 bases, with 25 bases left in between. CDR3 coding DNA: TGTGCCAGCAGTTACCCCCCCGGCGGCAGGGAAGGGTCCGCTAACTATGGCTACACCTTC. Its translation is CASSYPPGGREGSANYGYTF.

The chain has TRBV3-1 and TRBJ2-3; the match to TRBD2 covers 14 bases. The CDR3 length is 17 residues. Germline CDR1 LGHDT, CDR2 YNNKEL (reference sequence). J was trimmed by 4 bases and V by 2 bases; bases with no gene match: 5. CDR3: CASSQPGLAGDADTQYF. The CDR3 DNA reads TGTGCCAGCAGCCAACCGGGACTAGCGGGAGACGCAGATACGCAGTATTTT.

CDR3 residues: CSGGRLASEQYF. The DNA for the CDR3 is TGCAGTGGCGGGAGACTAGCTTCCGAGCAGTACTTC. The V call is TRBV29-1, the J call TRBJ2-7; 7 bases are shared with TRBD2. CDR1 is SQVTM, CDR2 ANQGSEA, per germline. This CDR3 region has 12 residues.

This clonotype has more than one count but fewer than ten. The J gene is TRBJ1-6, the V gene TRBV28; D remains ambiguous. This CDR3 has 13 residues. V lost 1 base, J lost 5 bases, and 3 bases lay in between. Germline V gene data show CDR1 as MDHEN and CDR2 as SYDVKM. The CDR3 nucleotides read TGTGCCAGCAGTTTATCTCATAATTCACCCCTCCACTTT. Its translation is CASSLSHNSPLHF.

This clonotype showed up many times. The chain uses TRBV12-3 or TRBV12-4 and TRBJ2-1; 10 nucleotides line up with TRBD2. V was clipped by 6 bases and J by 14 bases; unmatched bases: 7. The CDR3 is 12 amino acids. CDR3 sequence reads: CASSRRTSGEFF. DNA of the CDR3: TGTGCCAGCAGCCGACGGACTAGCGGAGAGTTCTTC.

This clonotype was detected a few times. This chain joins TRBV15 and TRBJ2-5, with D tentatively TRBD1 (7 bases). Germline V gene data show CDR1 as LNHNV and CDR2 as YYDKDF (reference sequence). This CDR3 comprises 15 residues. V lost 1 base, J lost 0 bases, and 9 bases lay in between. CDR3 sequence (DNA): TGTGCCACCAGCAGAGCAGGGGGGTACCAAGAGACCCAGTACTTC. Its translation: CATSRAGGYQETQYF.

About this clonotype: The junction differs from germline at one of its ends, possibly a read error. The gene calls are TRBV20-1 and TRBJ2-7; 11 nucleotides match TRBD2. Germline loops: CDR1 DFQATT, CDR2 SNEGSKA (reference sequence). The CDR3 is 16 amino acids. In DNA form, the CDR3 reads TGCTGTGCTAGTAGTCTAGCGGGAGGCCTTTCCTACGAGCAGTACTTC. Amino acids: CCASSLAGGLSYEQYF.

This chain connects TRBV20-1 to TRBJ2-5, with TRBD2 as a possible D gene (5 bases). Trimming removed 3 bases from V and 0 bases from J, with 8 bases in between. This CDR3 spans 13 amino acids. Germline V gene data show CDR1 as DFQATT and CDR2 as SNEGSKA (reference sequence). CDR3 region: CSARDWNQETQYF. The CDR3 bases are TGCAGTGCTAGGGACTGGAACCAAGAGACCCAGTACTTC.

In this sample, this clonotype turned up a few times. J is TRBJ1-2 and V is TRBV12-3 or TRBV12-4, with D maybe TRBD1 (5 bases). V lost 1 base to trimming and J lost 8 bases, with 14 bases between them. CDR3 size: 14 residues. In DNA, the CDR3 is TGTGCCAGCAGTTTAGGCCAGGGAGGTTTAGGCTACACCTTC. This translates into CASSLGQGGLGYTF.